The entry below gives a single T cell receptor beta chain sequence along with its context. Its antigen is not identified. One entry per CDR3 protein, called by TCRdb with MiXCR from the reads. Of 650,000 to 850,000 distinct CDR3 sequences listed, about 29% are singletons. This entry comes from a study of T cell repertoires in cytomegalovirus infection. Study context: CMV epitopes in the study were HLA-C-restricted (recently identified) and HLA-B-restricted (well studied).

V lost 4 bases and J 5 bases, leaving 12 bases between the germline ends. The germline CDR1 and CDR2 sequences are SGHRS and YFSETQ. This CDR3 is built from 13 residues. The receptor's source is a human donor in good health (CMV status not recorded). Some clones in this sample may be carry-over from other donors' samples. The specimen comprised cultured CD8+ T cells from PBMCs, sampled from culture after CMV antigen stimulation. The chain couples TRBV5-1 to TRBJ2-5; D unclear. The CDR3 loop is CASSPDSAETQYF. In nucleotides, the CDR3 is TGCGCCAGCAGCCCGGATAGTGCGGAGACCCAGTACTTC. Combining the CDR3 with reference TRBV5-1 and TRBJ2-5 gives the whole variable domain KAGVTQTPRYLIKTRGQQVTLSCSPISGHRSVSWYQQTPGQGLQFLFEYFSETQRNKGNFPGRFSGRQFSNSRSEMNVSTLELGDSALYLCASSPDSAETQYFGPGTRLLVL.